This TCR beta chain was captured by sequencing in a study of T cells in localized non-small cell lung cancer. Study-wide points: A median of around 52 clones ranked among the top 100 in tumor appeared in adjacent lung. One tumor region alone was sequenced, and heterogeneity therefore remains possible. Uninvolved neighboring lung showed the greatest T cell clonality, exceeding tumor.

Remarks on this clone: Its cognate antigen is unknown.

V shed 6 bases, J shed 12 bases, and the junction held 13 bases outside the gene matches. The CDR3 extends over 14 amino acids. Germline assignment: CDR1 MDHEN and CDR2 SYDVKM. Repertoires were generated with immunoSEQ multiplex PCR, while TCRdb's copy carries only in-frame clones and drops some. The sample holds 60,000 to 65,000 clones, about 90% seen once. This TCR was recovered from a woman aged 40-70 years with stage I lung adenocarcinoma. The sequencing here drew on peripheral blood, taken before any cancer treatment. V and J are TRBV28 and TRBJ2-1, with 8 bases aligning to TRBD2. CDR3 nucleotides: TGTGCCAGCAGCTCCGGGACTAGTATCCTCGGGCAGTTCTTC. Translation gives CASSSGTSILGQFF.